This entry lists 20 T cell receptor beta chains sequenced from one sample in a study of low-dose radiotherapy and immunotherapy resistance in tumors. Covering alpha and beta chains, TRAV- and TRBV-specific primers were used for the first-strand cDNA. With a constant-region primer and a V-primer adapter, TCRs were subjected to about 20 PCR cycles of amplification. Using its own MiXCR run on the reads, TCRdb lists one record per CDR3 protein. The sample contains 39,000 or so distinct CDR3 sequences, less than 25% of which appear only once. Time point denoted: after trial treatment. Indicated treatment: LDRT plus nivolumab, ipilimumab, low-dose cyclophosphamide and aspirin (RACIN trial). The material was PBMCs, obtained after low-dose radiotherapy plus immunotherapy. Receptors were obtained from a female donor with ovarian cancer.

This clonotype is classed as medium-sized. The gene calls are TRBV5-6 and TRBJ2-7; no clear D gene. The germline CDR1 and CDR2 sequences are SGHDT and YYEEEE. The CDR3 covers 15 residues. The V end was cut by 1 base, the J end by 2 bases, with 13 bases between. CDR3 in DNA: TGTGCCAGCAGCTTGCGTCCCCCATCGGCCTACGAGCAGTACTTC. It encodes CASSLRPPSAYEQYF.

This clonotype was seen at least ten times. The chain joins TRBV11-3 to TRBJ2-1; D unclear. Germline assignment: CDR1 SGHNT and CDR2 YENEEA. This CDR3 region has 13 residues. V was clipped by 3 bases and J by 8 bases, with 11 bases between them. The CDR3: CASSFAQVDEQFF. The CDR3 DNA follows: TGTGCCAGCAGCTTTGCCCAGGTGGATGAGCAGTTCTTC.

This clonotype was detected ten times or more. The V and J genes are TRBV5-1 and TRBJ2-7, with D unclear. Germline loops: CDR1 SGHRS, CDR2 YFSETQ. The CDR3 sequence is 13 residues long. Trimming pared 1 base from V and 1 base from J, leaving 6 bases between. The CDR3 is CASSLTPSYEQYF. In nucleotides, the CDR3 is TGCGCCAGCAGCTTGACGCCTTCCTACGAGCAGTACTTC.

This clonotype has at least ten counts. This rearrangement joins TRBV7-2 to TRBJ2-1; 11 positions agree with TRBD2. Germline-derived CDR1 and CDR2 are SGHTA and FQGNSA. The CDR3 spans 15 residues. Unmatched junction bases numbered 4, after V lost 7 bases and J lost 2 bases. CDR3 amino acids: CASTATSGTYNEQFF. The CDR3 bases are TGTGCCAGCACCGCGACTAGCGGGACCTACAATGAGCAGTTCTTC.

The V gene is TRBV5-5, the J gene TRBJ1-4; the match to TRBD1 covers 8 bases. This CDR3 comprises 15 residues. The V gene's germline CDR1 is SGHKS and CDR2 YYEKEE (reference sequence). J lost 4 bases, V lost 3 bases, and 5 bases had no gene match. The CDR3 region is CASSSGQEINEKLFF. The CDR3 DNA reads as TGTGCCAGCAGCTCGGGACAGGAGATTAATGAAAAACTGTTTTTT.

With regard to this clonotype: This may arise from a read error, as a much more abundant clone is one base away. This CDR3 fails to terminate in the conserved phenylalanine or tryptophan, so it likely reflects a read error. The chain uses TRBV29-1 and TRBJ2-1; D might be TRBD2 (5 bases). The CDR3 extends over 14 amino acids. Trimming took off 0 bases at V and 4 bases at J, with 10 bases between the two ends. Germline assignment: CDR1 SQVTM and CDR2 ANQGSEA. CDR3 in DNA: TGCAGCGTTGAAGATCCCACTAGGTACAATGAGCAGTTCCTC. Translation: CSVEDPTRYNEQFL.

The chain has TRBV5-6 and TRBJ2-1; 8 bases are a match to TRBD1. V trimming: 2 bases; J trimming: 9 bases; junction bases outside the gene matches: 10. In germline, CDR1 is SGHDT, CDR2 YYEEEE. The CDR3 is made up of 15 amino acids. The CDR3 DNA reads TGTGCCAGCAGCTTAGACAGGGGCGCGGTGGTTGAGCAGTTCTTC. Translating it yields CASSLDRGAVVEQFF.

The sample holds many counts of this clonotype. The chain has TRBV25-1 and TRBJ1-2; tentatively, D is TRBD1 (5 bases). This CDR3 region has 13 residues. Germline lookup yields CDR1 MGHDK and CDR2 SYGVNS. Trimming removed 6 bases from V and 2 bases from J, with 10 bases in between. The CDR3 reads CASSLGTNYGYTF. The CDR3 DNA sequence: TGTGCCAGCAGCCTCGGGACCAACTATGGCTACACCTTC.

In the case of this clonotype: A far larger clone lies a single base away; this is likely a read error. The CDR3 is CASSLVPGAEQYF. The CDR3 DNA follows: TGTGCCAGCAGCTTAGTCCCCGGAGCCGAGCAGTACTTC. The chain combines TRBV11-3 with TRBJ2-7, with D hard to call. The CDR3 is 13 residues long. Germline V gene data show CDR1 as SGHNT and CDR2 as YENEEA. V was trimmed by 1 base and J by 6 bases, leaving 10 bases between them.

Ten or more counts support this clonotype. The V gene is TRBV28, the J gene TRBJ2-5; D is undetermined. Germline CDR1 MDHEN, CDR2 SYDVKM. The CDR3 is made up of 14 amino acids. Trimming shortened V by 1 base and J by 4 bases, and 10 bases separated the two germline ends. CDR3 nucleotides: TGTGCCAGCAGTTTATACGGGCGGAGAGAGACCCAGTACTTC. It encodes CASSLYGRRETQYF.

In this sample, this clonotype turned up many times. V gene TRBV5-5 combines with J gene TRBJ2-1; D not resolved. The CDR3 covers 16 residues. The V end lost 4 bases, the J end lost 0 bases, and 14 bases lay between the germline ends. The germline gives CDR1 SGHKS, CDR2 YYEKEE (reference sequence). The CDR3 sequence: CASSPLSDFSYNEQFF. CDR3 in DNA: TGTGCCAGCAGCCCCCTTTCAGATTTCTCCTACAATGAGCAGTTCTTC.

This clonotype was detected many times. The chain combines TRBV6-2 or TRBV6-3 with TRBJ1-4; TRBD1 agrees at 7 bases. Germline V gene sequence: CDR1 MNHEY, CDR2 SVGEGT. After removal of 4 bases from V and 7 bases from J, the junction contained 12 bases not matched to a gene. The CDR3 runs to 16 residues. The CDR3 protein is CASSSGTVSLSEKLFF. CDR3 bases: TGTGCCAGCAGTTCCGGGACAGTATCCCTAAGTGAAAAACTGTTTTTT.

Of note for this clonotype: A read error is likely, as this CDR3 ends without the conserved phenylalanine or tryptophan. The J gene is TRBJ2-7, the V gene TRBV10-2; D is tentatively TRBD1 or TRBD2 (6 bases each). The CDR3 is 14 residues long. Germline V CDR1 and CDR2: WSHSY, SAAADI. The CDR3: CASISGGAGSEQYY. CDR3 nucleotide sequence: TGTGCCAGCATCTCTGGGGGCGCGGGGTCTGAGCAGTACTAC.

Only a few counts were recorded for this clonotype. The chain joins TRBV9 to TRBJ2-1, with TRBD2 matching 15 bases. Looked up from germline, CDR1 is SGDLS and CDR2 is YYNGEE. The CDR3 contains 15 residues. V lost 4 bases and J lost 6; bases outside the gene matches: 2. The CDR3 DNA reads as TGTGCCAGCAGCCCGGGACTAGCGGGGGGCAATGAGCAGTTCTTC. As protein: CASSPGLAGGNEQFF.

As to this clonotype: This is likely an artifact of a read error, given a far larger clone one base away. This sequence joins TRBV20-1 and TRBJ2-5; TRBD1 aligns across 7 bases. J gave up 11 bases and V 1 base, and 16 bases lay outside the gene matches. In germline, CDR1 is DFQATT, CDR2 SNEGSKA (reference sequence). The CDR3 has 15 residues. CDR3 coding DNA: TGCAGTGCTAGAGGAGCAGGGGGACCTTACAATGAGCAGTACTTC. Its translation is CSARGAGGPYNEQYF.

At least ten counts were recorded for this clonotype. The J gene is TRBJ2-5, the V gene TRBV2; D is unresolved. The CDR3 runs 12 residues. The germline V gene encodes CDR1 SNHLY and CDR2 FYNNEI. The germline V and J ends were trimmed by 4 bases and 5 bases, with 8 bases remaining between them. The CDR3 spells CASSVGWETQYF. The CDR3 DNA reads TGTGCCAGCAGTGTGGGTTGGGAGACCCAGTACTTC.

Details on this clonotype: A far larger clone is one base from this, pointing to a likely read error. The chain is built from TRBV28 and TRBJ2-1; 9 bases fit TRBD1. The V and J ends lost 2 bases and 10 bases, in that order; junction bases with no gene match: 9. The CDR3 contains 15 residues. Germline lookup yields CDR1 MDHEN and CDR2 SYDVKM. The CDR3 spells CASSLAGTGSYEQFF. As DNA, the CDR3 is TGTGCCAGCAGTTTAGCCGGGACAGGGTCCTACGAGCAGTTCTTC.

This clonotype was counted many times. The chain joins TRBV2 to TRBJ2-3; D remains ambiguous. The length of the CDR3 is 14 residues. Germline V lookup: CDR1 SNHLY, CDR2 FYNNEI. The V end was cut by 0 bases, the J end by 4 bases, with 8 bases between. CDR3 residues: CASSEAPGPDTQYF. DNA of the CDR3: TGTGCCAGCAGTGAAGCCCCGGGCCCAGATACGCAGTATTTT.

The chain has TRBV2 and TRBJ1-3, with TRBD1 identical over 8 bases. CDR3 length: 15 residues. The ends lost 6 bases at V and 0 bases at J; junction bases unmatched: 4. In germline, CDR1 is SNHLY, CDR2 FYNNEI. Here the CDR3 DNA reads TGTGCCAGCAGGACAGGGGTCTTCTCTGGAAACACCATATATTTT. Residues: CASRTGVFSGNTIYF.

Concerning this clonotype itself: A far more abundant clone sits one base away, making this likely a read error. This chain uses TRBV9 with TRBJ2-7, with TRBD1 as a possible D gene (5 bases). Trimming removed 2 bases from V and 7 bases from J, with 13 bases in between. This CDR3 is built from 13 residues. CDR1 is SGDLS, CDR2 YYNGEE, per germline. The CDR3 bases are TGTGCCAGCAGCGTGTCGGCAGGGAATGAGCAGTACTTC. This translates into CASSVSAGNEQYF.